This TCR beta chain was sequenced for a study of tumor and adjacent non-tumor tissue in lung cancer. Study summary: Stage I to III disease affected about nine men and roughly five women aged 31 to 76. Notes on the study in general: Higher tumor TCR diversity was associated with shorter survival.

This sample's RNA came from whole unsorted tissue. Distant lung tissue was collected more than 3 cm away from the tumor edge. Germline CDR1 reads SGHAT; CDR2 reads FQNNGV. The CDR3 is 18 amino acids. In regard to this clonotype: Its antigen is still unknown. The junction differs from germline at one of its ends, possibly a read error.

The library came from three nested PCR rounds adapted from ARM-PCR protocols. One entry per CDR3 protein, called by TCRdb with MiXCR from the multiplex PCR reads. This repertoire shows some 99,000 distinct CDR3 sequences, 62% found once; its top ten account for 15% to 20%. V gene TRBV11-2 combines with J gene TRBJ2-2; 11 bases match TRBD2. The receptor was isolated from a man aged 55-75 years with non-small cell lung cancer. The sample taken for sequencing was distant non-tumor lung tissue. CDR3: CASSSGLAAATNTGELFF. The DNA of the CDR3 is TGTGCCAGTAGCTCGGGACTAGCGGCAGCGACAAACACCGGGGAGCTGTTTTTC.